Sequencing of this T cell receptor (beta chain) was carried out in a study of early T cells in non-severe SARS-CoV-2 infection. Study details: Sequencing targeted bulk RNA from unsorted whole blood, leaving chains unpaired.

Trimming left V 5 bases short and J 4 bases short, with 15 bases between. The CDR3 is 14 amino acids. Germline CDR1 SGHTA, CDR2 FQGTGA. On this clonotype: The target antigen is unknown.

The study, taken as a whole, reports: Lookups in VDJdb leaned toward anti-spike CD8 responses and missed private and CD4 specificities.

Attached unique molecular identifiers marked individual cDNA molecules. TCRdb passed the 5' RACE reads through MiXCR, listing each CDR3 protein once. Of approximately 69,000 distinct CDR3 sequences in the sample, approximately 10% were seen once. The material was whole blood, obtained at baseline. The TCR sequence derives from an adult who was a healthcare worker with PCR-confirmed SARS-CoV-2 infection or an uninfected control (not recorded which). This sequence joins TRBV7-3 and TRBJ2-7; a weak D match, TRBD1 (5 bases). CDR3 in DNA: TGTGCCAGCAGCCCCAAGGGGAAAATGTACGAGCAGTACTTC. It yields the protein CASSPKGKMYEQYF.